This TCR beta chain emerged from a study of response to subunit inactivated influenza vaccine (dated by TCRdb to between 2017 and 2018). For the study in its entirety: To follow how T cells responded to a trivalent subunit inactivated influenza vaccine, the researchers relied on deep quantitative profiling of the T cell receptor repertoire. The research as a whole found: It was suggested by the authors that each seasonal influenza vaccination may recruit only a limited number of new T cells.

A word on this clonotype: Its antigen is currently not known. No base quality information exists; no much larger clone differs at one position.

The library came from RT-PCR. TCRdb shows the sequencer as Illumina HiSeq 2500. The public reads were run again by TCRdb, first through fastp at Q25 and then through MiXCR, and only productive beta chains were kept. Rows are unified per CDR3 protein, each entry keeping the most common DNA and genes. This sample holds approximately 500,000 distinct CDR3 sequences; 14% were observed only once. The ten largest clones capture 11% of the sample. Via the germline V gene (reference sequence), CDR1 is DFQATT and CDR2 SNEGSKA. Here V drops 0 bases and J drops 5 bases, and the junction holds 10 bases not matched to any gene. The CDR3 spans 17 residues, from the cysteine through the phenylalanine. Left in the record is the CDR3 DNA by itself, 51 bases read in frame from the first base.

This TCR came from a man in his fifties who received an inactivated influenza vaccine. Donor details come from another sample of the same person, matched by shared clones. Source: PBMCs from blood, taken about 11 days after vaccination. The V and J genes are TRBV20-1 and TRBJ2-3; 11 bases in between match TRBD2. The DNA sequence reads TGCAGTGCTAGAGATCCCCTACTAGCGGGGGCGGGAGATACGCAGTATTTT. It translates to CSARDPLLAGAGDTQYF.